The present T cell receptor beta chain was sequenced within a study of blood T cell repertoires in COVID-19 (dated by TCRdb to the early 2020s). Turning to the overall study: Collaborator samples came from the United States, Italy and Spain and covered acute and convalescent phases of COVID-19. The prospective study material was composed of cDNA or gDNA derived from T cells, B-cell-depleted T cells, or PBMCs. Deeply sampled blood TCRbeta repertoires from subjects exposed to, actively infected with, or recovered from COVID-19 were included in the dataset. The repertoires were released in a freely available public database meant as a resource for research on the immune response to SARS-CoV-2. Samples were obtained from the ongoing ImmuneRACE study (first 160 participants) and from 1,254 subjects provided by 6 global collaborators. A de-identified subject ID, COVID-19 status, age in years and sex were almost always included in the sample metadata. Where HLA class I and class II types were available, the types were taken from metadata supplied by the sample provider, not from assay-based typing.

Collaborating institutions collected whole blood in K2EDTA tubes following their own protocols. For TCRbeta analysis, collaborators shipped samples as frozen whole blood, isolated PBMCs, or DNA extracted from either of those sample types. Taken from cysteine to phenylalanine, the CDR3 has 14 residues. Only the CDR3 region is kept as DNA, spanning 42 bases read in frame from base 1. The germline V gene supplies CDR1 SGHDN and CDR2 FVKESK. V has 4 bases trimmed and J has 6 bases trimmed; junction bases matching no gene number 8. TCRbeta CDR3 regions were amplified from genomic DNA by means of the immunoSEQ Assay, a bias-controlled multiplex PCR. The paper's processing steps were these. Within the assay, amplification of reference gene primers was used to estimate how many nucleated cells each sample contained. Sequence reads were collapsed and filtered to measure the absolute abundance of every unique TCRbeta CDR3 rearrangement. Productive Simpson clonality was computed per sample as the square root of Simpson's diversity index over productive rearrangements. Imported from immuneACCESS, the table was reduced by TCRdb to in-frame sequences with V and J called. These copies leave out some clones; in studies compared against another copy, an unresolved V gene accounts for under half, and the cause of the remainder is not known. The DNA gave D and trimming, while V, J and clone size come from that table. For this sample there are about 110,000 clones; about 76% appear just once. The top ten clonotypes cover about 40% of the sample.

What the authors observed across the whole study: The quantity of clinical and demographic metadata differed by source and by participant and was supplied without curation.

A note on this clone: Its antigen has not been determined. Base qualities are not provided; no much larger clone lies one nucleotide away.

The source is a man older than 75 with acute or convalescent COVID-19. This sequence uses TRBV14 and TRBJ2-7; TRBD1 agrees with 8 junctional bases. Material for sequencing was peripheral blood. CDR3 region: CASSPWTGNFEQYF. At the DNA level, the sequence is TGTGCCAGCAGCCCTTGGACAGGGAATTTCGAGCAGTACTTC.